This T cell receptor beta chain emerged from a study of T-cell reconstitution after alpha-beta-depleted transplantation in children. V lost 1 base and J lost 6; bases outside the gene matches: 3. The CDR3 covers 15 residues. The germline V gene has CDR1 DFQATT and CDR2 SNEGSKA (reference sequence). Only a few counts were recorded for this clonotype. During its preparation, the TCRbeta library received unique molecular identifiers. Each CDR3 protein gets one entry after TCRdb re-called the PCR reads with MiXCR. The data hold 250,000 to 350,000 distinct CDR3 sequences, with 9.5% to 10% observed a single time.

The chain couples TRBV20-1 to TRBJ2-2, with 12 bases matching TRBD2. The material was PBMCs from the stem cell graft donor, obtained from the stem cell graft. This TCR was sampled from a human donor who donated a stem cell graft to a child with SCID. Here the CDR3 DNA reads TGCAGTGCTAGAGCTAGCGGGGGGGCATCCGGGGAGCTGTTTTTT. It specifies CSARASGGASGELFF.